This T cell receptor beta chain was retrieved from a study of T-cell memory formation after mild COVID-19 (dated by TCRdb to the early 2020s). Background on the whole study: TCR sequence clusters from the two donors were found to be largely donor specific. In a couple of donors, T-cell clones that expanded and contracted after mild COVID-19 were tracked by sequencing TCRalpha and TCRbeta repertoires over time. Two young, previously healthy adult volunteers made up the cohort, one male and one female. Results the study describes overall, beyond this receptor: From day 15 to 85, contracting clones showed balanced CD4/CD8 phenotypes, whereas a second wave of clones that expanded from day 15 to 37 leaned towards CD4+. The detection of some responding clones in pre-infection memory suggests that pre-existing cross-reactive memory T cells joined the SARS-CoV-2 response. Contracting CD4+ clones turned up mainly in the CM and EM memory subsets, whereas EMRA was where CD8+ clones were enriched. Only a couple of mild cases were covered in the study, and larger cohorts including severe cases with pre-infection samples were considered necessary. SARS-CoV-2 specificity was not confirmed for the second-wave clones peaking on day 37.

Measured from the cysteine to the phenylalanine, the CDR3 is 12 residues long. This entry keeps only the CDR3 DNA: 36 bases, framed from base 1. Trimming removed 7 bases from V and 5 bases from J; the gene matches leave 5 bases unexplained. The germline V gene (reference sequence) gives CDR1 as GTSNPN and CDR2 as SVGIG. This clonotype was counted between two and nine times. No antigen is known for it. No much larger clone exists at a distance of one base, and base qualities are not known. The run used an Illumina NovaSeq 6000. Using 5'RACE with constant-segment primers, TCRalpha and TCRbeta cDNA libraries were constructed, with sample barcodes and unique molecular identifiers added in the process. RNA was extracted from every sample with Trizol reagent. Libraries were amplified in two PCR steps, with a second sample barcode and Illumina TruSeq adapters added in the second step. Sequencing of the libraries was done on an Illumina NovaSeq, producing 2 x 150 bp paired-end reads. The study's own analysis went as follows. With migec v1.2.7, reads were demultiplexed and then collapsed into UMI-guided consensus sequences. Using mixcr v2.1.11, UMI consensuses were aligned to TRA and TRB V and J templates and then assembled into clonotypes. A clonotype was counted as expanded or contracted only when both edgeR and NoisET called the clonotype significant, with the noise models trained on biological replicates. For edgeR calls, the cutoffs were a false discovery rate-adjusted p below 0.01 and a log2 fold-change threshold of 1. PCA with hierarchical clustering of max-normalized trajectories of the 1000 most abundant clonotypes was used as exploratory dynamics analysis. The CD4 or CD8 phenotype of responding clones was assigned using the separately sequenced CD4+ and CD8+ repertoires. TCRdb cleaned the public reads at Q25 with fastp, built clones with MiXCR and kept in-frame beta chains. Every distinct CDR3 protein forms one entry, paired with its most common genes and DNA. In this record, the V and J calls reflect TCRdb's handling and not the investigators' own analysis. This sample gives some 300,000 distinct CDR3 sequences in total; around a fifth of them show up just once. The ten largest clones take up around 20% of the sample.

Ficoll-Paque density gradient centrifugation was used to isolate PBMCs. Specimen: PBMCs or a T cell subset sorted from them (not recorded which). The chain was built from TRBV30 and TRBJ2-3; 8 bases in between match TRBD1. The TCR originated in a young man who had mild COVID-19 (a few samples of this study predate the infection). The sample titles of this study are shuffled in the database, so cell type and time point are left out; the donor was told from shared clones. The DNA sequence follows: TGTGCCTCTACAGGGGGAGGAGATACGCAGTATTTT. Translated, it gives CASTGGGDTQYF. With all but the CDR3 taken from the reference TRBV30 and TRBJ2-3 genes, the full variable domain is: SQTIHQWPATLVQPVGSPLSLECTVEGTSNPNLYWYRQAAGRGLQLLFYSVGIGQISSEVPQNLSASRPQDRQFILSSKKLLLSDSGFYLCASTGGGDTQYFGPGTRLTVL.